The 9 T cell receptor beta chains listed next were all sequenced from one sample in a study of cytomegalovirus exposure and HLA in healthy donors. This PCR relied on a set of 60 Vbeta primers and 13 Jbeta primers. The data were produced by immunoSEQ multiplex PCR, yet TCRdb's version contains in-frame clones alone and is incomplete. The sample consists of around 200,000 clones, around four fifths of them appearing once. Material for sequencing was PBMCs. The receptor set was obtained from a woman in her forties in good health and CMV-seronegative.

CDR3 coding DNA: TGTGCCAGCACCTTATATCCCGGACATACCTTGGGAGGCTACACCTTC. Amino acids: CASTLYPGHTLGGYTF. The chain combines TRBV5-8 with TRBJ1-2, with D tentatively TRBD1 (5 bases). V was clipped by 6 bases and J by 8 bases, with 26 bases between them. CDR1 is SGHTS and CDR2 is YDEGEE in the germline V gene. The CDR3 length is 16 residues.

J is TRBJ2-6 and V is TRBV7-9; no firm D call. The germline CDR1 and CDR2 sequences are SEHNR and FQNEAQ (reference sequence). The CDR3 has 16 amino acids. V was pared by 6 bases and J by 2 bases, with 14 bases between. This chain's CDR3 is CASRDSRGAGANVLTF. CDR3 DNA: TGTGCCAGCAGGGATTCTCGAGGCGCTGGGGCCAACGTCCTGACTTTC.

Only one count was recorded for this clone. The CDR3 sequence is CAWSVLPSGSGNTIYF. The DNA for the CDR3 is TGTGCCTGGAGTGTACTCCCTTCCGGCTCTGGAAACACCATATATTTT. The chain is built from TRBV30 and TRBJ1-3; D not resolved. Germline V CDR1 and CDR2: GTSNPN, SVGIG (reference sequence). The CDR3 runs 16 residues. The V and J ends lost 0 bases and 0 bases respectively, with 12 bases between them.

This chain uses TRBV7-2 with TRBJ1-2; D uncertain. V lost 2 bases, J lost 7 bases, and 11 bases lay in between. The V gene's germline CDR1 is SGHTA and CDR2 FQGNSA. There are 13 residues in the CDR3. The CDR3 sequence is CASSLSFYGGYTF. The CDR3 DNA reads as TGTGCCAGCAGCTTATCTTTCTATGGTGGCTACACCTTC.

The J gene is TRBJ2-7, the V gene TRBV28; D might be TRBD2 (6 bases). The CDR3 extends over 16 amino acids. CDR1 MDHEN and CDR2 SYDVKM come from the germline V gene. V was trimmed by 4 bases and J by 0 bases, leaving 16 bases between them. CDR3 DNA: TGTGCCAGCAGTTCCCTTGGCGGGGTGCCCTCCTACGAGCAGTACTTC. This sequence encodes CASSSLGGVPSYEQYF.

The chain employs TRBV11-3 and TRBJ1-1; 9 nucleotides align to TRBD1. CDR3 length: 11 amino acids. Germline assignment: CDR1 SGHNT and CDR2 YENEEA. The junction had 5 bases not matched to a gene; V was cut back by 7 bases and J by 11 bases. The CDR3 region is CASTLQGAAFF. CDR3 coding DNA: TGTGCCAGCACACTACAGGGGGCGGCTTTCTTT.

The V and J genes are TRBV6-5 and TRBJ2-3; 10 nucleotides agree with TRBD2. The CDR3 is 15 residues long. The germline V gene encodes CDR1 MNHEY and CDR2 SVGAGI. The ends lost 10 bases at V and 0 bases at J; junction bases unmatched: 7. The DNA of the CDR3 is TGTGCCATCGGAATTAGCGGGGGGAGCACAGATACGCAGTATTTT. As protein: CAIGISGGSTDTQYF.

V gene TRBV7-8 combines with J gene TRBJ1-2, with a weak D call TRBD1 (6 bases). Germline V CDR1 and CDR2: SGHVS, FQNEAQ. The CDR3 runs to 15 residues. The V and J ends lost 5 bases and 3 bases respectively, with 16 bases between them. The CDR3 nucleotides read TGTGCCAGCAGCCAAGGACAGAGTTTTGACTATGGCTACACCTTC. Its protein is CASSQGQSFDYGYTF.

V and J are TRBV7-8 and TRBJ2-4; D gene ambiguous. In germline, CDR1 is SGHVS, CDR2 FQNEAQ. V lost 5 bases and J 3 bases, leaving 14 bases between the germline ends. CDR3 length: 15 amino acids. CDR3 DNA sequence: TGTGCCAGCAGCCTTCTTCCCACTGACAAAAACATTCAGTACTTC. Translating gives CASSLLPTDKNIQYF.